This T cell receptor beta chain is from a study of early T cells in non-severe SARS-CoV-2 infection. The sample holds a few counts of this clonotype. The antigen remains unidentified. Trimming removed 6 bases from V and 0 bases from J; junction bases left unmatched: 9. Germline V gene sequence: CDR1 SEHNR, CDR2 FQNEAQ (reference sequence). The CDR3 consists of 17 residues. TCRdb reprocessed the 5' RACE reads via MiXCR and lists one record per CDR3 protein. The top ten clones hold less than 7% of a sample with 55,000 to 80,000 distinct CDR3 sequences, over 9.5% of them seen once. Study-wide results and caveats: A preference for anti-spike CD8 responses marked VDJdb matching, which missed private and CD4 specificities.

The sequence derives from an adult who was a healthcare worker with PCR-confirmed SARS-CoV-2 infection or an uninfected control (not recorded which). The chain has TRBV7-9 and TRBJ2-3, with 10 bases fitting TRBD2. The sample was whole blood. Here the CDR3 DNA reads TGTGCCAGCAGTTTACTAGCGGGACCCCCTAGCACAGATACGCAGTATTTT. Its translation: CASSLLAGPPSTDTQYF.